The next 16 T cell receptor beta chains were all read from a single sample in a study of shared clonotypes between healthy human individuals. The table came from immunoSEQ multiplex PCR; TCRdb's copy has only in-frame clones and leaves some out. The sample has 450,000 to 600,000 clones; roughly 78% are singletons. The sample comprised PBMCs. Every receptor here comes from a woman in her 40s in good health. Some clones in this sample may be carry-over from other donors' samples.

The chain joins TRBV28 to TRBJ1-1; perhaps TRBD1 as D (6 bases). This CDR3 is 14 amino acids long. CDR1 is MDHEN, CDR2 SYDVKM, per germline. Trimming stripped 6 bases from V and 8 bases from J, with 19 bases between. CDR3 coding DNA: TGTGCCAGCAGCTATTCCCAGGGGTTTATCGAAGCTTTCTTT. It translates to CASSYSQGFIEAFF. The variable domain in full, completed from reference TRBV28 and TRBJ1-1, reads DVKVTQSSRYLVKRTGEKVFLECVQDMDHENMFWYRQDPGLGLRLIYFSYDVKMKEKGDIPEGYSVSREKKERFSLILESASTNQTSMYLCASSYSQGFIEAFFGQGTRLTVV.

With respect to this clone: A junction end diverges from the germline sequence, so it may reflect a read error. This same CDR3 is encoded by further DNA sequences in the sample. The chain combines TRBV28 with TRBJ2-2, with 9 nucleotides matching TRBD1. Germline CDR1 reads MDHEN; CDR2 reads SYDVKM. The CDR3 consists of 15 residues. The CDR3 nucleotides read TGTGCCAGCACCTGGGGGACAGGGATCACCGGGGAACTGTTTTTT. It yields the protein CASTWGTGITGELFF.

V gene TRBV5-1 combines with J gene TRBJ2-3; 8 bases agree with TRBD2. Trimming removed 1 base from V and 5 bases from J; junction bases left unmatched: 6. The germline CDR1 and CDR2 sequences are SGHRS and YFSETQ. This CDR3 contains 15 residues. DNA for the CDR3: TGCGCCAGCAGCTTGTCTAGCGGGTGGGGAGATACGCAGTATTTT. This encodes CASSLSSGWGDTQYF.

This clone was found once. The gene calls are TRBV7-2 and TRBJ2-3, with 12 bases aligning to TRBD2. The length of the CDR3 is 15 residues. The J segment lost 6 bases and the V segment lost 2 bases, leaving 3 bases of the junction unmatched. Germline V lookup: CDR1 SGHTA, CDR2 FQGNSA. The CDR3: CASSLLAGGPDTQYF. For the CDR3, the DNA is TGTGCCAGCAGCTTACTAGCGGGAGGGCCGGATACGCAGTATTTT.

The rearrangement joins TRBV9 to TRBJ1-1, with D possibly TRBD1 on 5 matching bases. CDR1 and CDR2 from the germline V gene are SGDLS and YYNGEE. The CDR3 sequence is 13 residues long. Trimming left V 4 bases short and J 11 bases short, with 18 bases between. Here the CDR3 reads CASSPEGQGSAFF. For the CDR3, the DNA is TGTGCCAGCAGCCCCGAGGGTCAGGGTTCGGCTTTCTTT.

CDR3 nucleotide sequence: TGCGCCAGCAGCTTGGGTCCCCCCGCGGAAAAACTGTTTTTT. Translated: CASSLGPPAEKLFF. The chain combines TRBV5-1 with TRBJ1-4; D remains ambiguous. The germline gives CDR1 SGHRS, CDR2 YFSETQ. Trimming took off 0 bases at V and 8 bases at J, with 11 bases between the two ends. This CDR3 is built from 14 residues.

This chain uses TRBV2 with TRBJ2-7; D not resolved. CDR1 is SNHLY and CDR2 is FYNNEI in the germline V gene. V lost 7 bases and J 5 bases, leaving 9 bases between the germline ends. The CDR3 is 11 amino acids. The CDR3 DNA sequence: TGTGCCAGCATATTCCTTAACGAGCAGTACTTC. Protein: CASIFLNEQYF.

The CDR3: CAISGGANYGYTF. The CDR3 DNA sequence: TGTGCCATCAGTGGCGGAGCTAACTATGGCTACACCTTC. The chain joins TRBV10-3 to TRBJ1-2, with unresolved D. The CDR3 sequence is 13 residues long. Between the trimmed V and J ends, which lost 4 bases and 0 bases, there was a span of 6 bases. The germline CDR1 and CDR2 sequences are ENHRY and SYGVKD.

The chain recombines TRBV19 with TRBJ2-1; 12 bases match TRBD2. V gave up 4 bases and J gave up 9 bases; unmatched junction bases: 1. Per germline, CDR1 LNHDA and CDR2 SQIVND (reference sequence). The CDR3 covers 13 residues. CDR3: CASSTGLAGEQFF. The CDR3 DNA follows: TGTGCCAGTAGTACGGGACTAGCGGGTGAGCAGTTCTTC.

CDR3 amino acids: CASSLGTLKDNEQFF. CDR3 coding DNA: TGTGCCAGCAGCCTGGGGACTTTGAAGGACAATGAGCAGTTCTTC. The chain has TRBV7-9 and TRBJ2-1; a weak D match, TRBD2 (6 bases). Germline V gene lookup returns CDR1 SEHNR and CDR2 FQNEAQ (reference sequence). Trimming removed 5 bases from V and 5 bases from J, with 16 bases in between. The CDR3 has 15 amino acids.

The chain couples TRBV2 to TRBJ1-2; possible D gene TRBD1, 5 bases. This CDR3 has 14 residues. Germline V gene sequence: CDR1 SNHLY, CDR2 FYNNEI. Deletions cut 5 bases from V and 4 bases from J, with 14 bases between. The CDR3 sequence: CASSPRGGSYGYTF. The CDR3 DNA reads TGTGCCAGCAGTCCCCGCGGGGGGTCCTATGGCTACACCTTC.

This clone turned up a few times. The final CDR3 position lacks the conserved phenylalanine or tryptophan, pointing to a likely read error. The DNA is left out, because the CDR3 cannot be placed on it with certainty; the CDR3 is given as TCRdb lists it. The rearrangement uses TRBV21-1 and TRBJ2-2; the D call in the table, TRBD2, was not verified against the DNA. TRBV21-1 is marked as a pseudogene. The CDR3 is 9 residues long, counting both termini. CDR3 sequence reads: CASSKGETI.

This clone was counted a single time. Compared with germline, one end of the junction differs, possibly owing to a read error. The V and J genes are TRBV5-4 and TRBJ2-2; 7 bases map to TRBD2. The germline V gene encodes CDR1 SGHNT and CDR2 YYREEE (reference sequence). The CDR3 is made up of 12 amino acids. The CDR3 nucleotides are TGTGCCAGCAGCTTGGAGGGGCGGGAGTTGTTTTTT. It specifies CASSLEGRELFF.

The V call is TRBV28, the J call TRBJ2-3; 9 positions agree with TRBD2. Trimming removed 2 bases from V and 6 bases from J; junction bases left unmatched: 6. The CDR3 has 15 residues. The germline CDR1 and CDR2 sequences are MDHEN and SYDVKM. CDR3 coding DNA: TGTGCCAGCAGTTTAGTAGCGGGAGTTTCGGATACGCAGTATTTT. This sequence encodes CASSLVAGVSDTQYF.

This clone was seen just once. This chain connects TRBV4-2 to TRBJ2-3; D is unresolved. Germline V gene sequence: CDR1 LGHNA, CDR2 YNFKEQ. CDR3 length equals 14 residues. V shed 4 bases and J shed 6 bases, with 14 bases lying between them. The CDR3 here is CASSPGPLADTQYF. The CDR3 region has the DNA TGTGCCAGCAGCCCGGGCCCCTTGGCCGATACGCAGTATTTT.

CDR3 protein: CASSTANNEKLFF. CDR3 in DNA: TGTGCCAGCAGCACGGCTAATAATGAAAAACTGTTTTTT. The gene calls are TRBV5-4 and TRBJ1-4; D gene uncertain. CDR1 and CDR2 from the germline V gene are SGHNT and YYREEE (reference sequence). The CDR3 has 13 amino acids. Trimming removed 4 bases from V and 4 bases from J, with 8 bases in between.